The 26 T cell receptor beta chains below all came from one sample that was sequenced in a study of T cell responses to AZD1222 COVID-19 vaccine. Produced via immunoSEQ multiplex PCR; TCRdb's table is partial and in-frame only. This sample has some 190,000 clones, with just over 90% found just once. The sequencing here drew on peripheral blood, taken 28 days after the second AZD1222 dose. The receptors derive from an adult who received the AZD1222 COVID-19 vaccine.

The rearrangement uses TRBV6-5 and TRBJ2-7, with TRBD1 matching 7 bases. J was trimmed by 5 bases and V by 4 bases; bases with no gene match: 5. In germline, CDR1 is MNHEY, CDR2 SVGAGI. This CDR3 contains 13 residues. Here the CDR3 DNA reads TGTGCCAGCAGTTTGGTAGGGGGCAACGAGCAGTACTTC. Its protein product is CASSLVGGNEQYF.

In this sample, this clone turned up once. The CDR3 DNA is TGTGCCAGCAGCTTAATCGGCGGGAGGGATGAGCAGTTCTTC. Protein: CASSLIGGRDEQFF. The rearrangement uses TRBV7-3 and TRBJ2-1; 9 nucleotides line up with TRBD2. Per germline, CDR1 SGHTA and CDR2 FQGTGA. The V and J ends lost 1 base and 8 bases, in that order; junction bases with no gene match: 3. The CDR3 totals 14 residues.

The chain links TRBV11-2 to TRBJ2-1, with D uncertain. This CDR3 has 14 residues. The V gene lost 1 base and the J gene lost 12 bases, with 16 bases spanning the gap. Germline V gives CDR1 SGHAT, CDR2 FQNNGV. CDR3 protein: CASSLGVQTTRQFF. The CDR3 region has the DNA TGTGCCAGCAGCTTAGGGGTGCAGACAACGAGGCAGTTCTTC.

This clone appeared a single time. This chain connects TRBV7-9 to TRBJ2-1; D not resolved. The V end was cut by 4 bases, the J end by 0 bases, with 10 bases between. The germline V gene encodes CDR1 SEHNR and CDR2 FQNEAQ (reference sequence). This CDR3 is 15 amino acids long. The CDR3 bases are TGTGCCAGCAGCTCACCGGGCCGCTCCTACAATGAGCAGTTCTTC. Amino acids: CASSSPGRSYNEQFF.

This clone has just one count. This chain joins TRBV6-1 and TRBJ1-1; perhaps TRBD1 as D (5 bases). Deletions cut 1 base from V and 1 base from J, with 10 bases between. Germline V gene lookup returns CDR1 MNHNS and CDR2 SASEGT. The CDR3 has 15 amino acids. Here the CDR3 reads CASSEVGRPNTEAFF. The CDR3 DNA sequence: TGTGCCAGCAGTGAAGTGGGACGGCCGAACACTGAAGCTTTCTTT.

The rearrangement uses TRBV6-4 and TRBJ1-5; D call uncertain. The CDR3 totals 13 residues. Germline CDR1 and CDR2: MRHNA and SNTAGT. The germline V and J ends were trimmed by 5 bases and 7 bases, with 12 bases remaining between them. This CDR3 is CASSSLVGQPQHF. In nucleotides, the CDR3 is TGTGCCAGCAGTTCCTTGGTGGGACAGCCCCAGCATTTT.

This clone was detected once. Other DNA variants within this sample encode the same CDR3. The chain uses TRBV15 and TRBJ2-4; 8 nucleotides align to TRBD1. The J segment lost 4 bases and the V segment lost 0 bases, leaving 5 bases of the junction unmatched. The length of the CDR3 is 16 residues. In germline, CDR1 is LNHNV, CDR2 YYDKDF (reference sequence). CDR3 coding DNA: TGTGCCACCAGCAGAGATAATGGACAGGGAAAAAACATTCAGTACTTC. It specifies CATSRDNGQGKNIQYF. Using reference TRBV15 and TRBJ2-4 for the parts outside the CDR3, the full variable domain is DAMVIQNPRYQVTQFGKPVTLSCSQTLNHNVMYWYQQKSSQAPKLLFHYYDKDFNNEADTPDNFQSRRPNTSFCFLDIRSPGLGDTAMYLCATSRDNGQGKNIQYFGAGTRLSVL.

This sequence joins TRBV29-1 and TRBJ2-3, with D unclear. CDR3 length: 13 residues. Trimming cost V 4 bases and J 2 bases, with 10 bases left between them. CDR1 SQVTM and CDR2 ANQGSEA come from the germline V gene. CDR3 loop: CSVGLRITDTQYF. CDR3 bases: TGCAGCGTTGGCTTAAGGATCACAGATACGCAGTATTTT.

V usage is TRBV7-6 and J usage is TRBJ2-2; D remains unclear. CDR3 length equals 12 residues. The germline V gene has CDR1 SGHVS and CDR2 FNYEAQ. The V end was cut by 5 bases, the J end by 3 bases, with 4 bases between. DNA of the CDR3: TGTGCCAGCAGCATTCACACCGGGGAGCTGTTTTTT. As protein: CASSIHTGELFF.

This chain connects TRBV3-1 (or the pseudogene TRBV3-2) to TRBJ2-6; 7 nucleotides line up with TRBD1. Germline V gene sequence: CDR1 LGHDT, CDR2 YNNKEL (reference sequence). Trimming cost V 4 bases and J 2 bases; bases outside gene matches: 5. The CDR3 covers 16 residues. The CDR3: CASSRAGTAGANVLTF. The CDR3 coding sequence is TGTGCCAGCAGCCGAGCCGGGACAGCTGGGGCCAACGTCCTGACTTTC.

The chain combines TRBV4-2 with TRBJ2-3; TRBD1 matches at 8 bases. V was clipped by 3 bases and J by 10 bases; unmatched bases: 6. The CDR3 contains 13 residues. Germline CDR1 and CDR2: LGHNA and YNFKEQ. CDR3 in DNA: TGTGCCAGCAGCCAGTTCACGACAGGGGCGCAGTATTTT. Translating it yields CASSQFTTGAQYF.

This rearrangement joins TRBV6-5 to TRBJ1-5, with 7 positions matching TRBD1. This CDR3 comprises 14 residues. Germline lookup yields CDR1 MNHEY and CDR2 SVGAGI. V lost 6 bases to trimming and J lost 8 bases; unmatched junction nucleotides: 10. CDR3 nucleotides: TGTGCCAGCAGATCCCGCGACAGGGATAAGCCCCAGCATTTT. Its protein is CASRSRDRDKPQHF.

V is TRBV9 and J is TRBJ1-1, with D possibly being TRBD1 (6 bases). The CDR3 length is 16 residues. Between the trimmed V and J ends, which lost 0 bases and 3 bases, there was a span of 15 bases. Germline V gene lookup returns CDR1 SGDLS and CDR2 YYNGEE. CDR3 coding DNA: TGTGCCAGCAGCGTAGTTCTAGGGGGGGCGTACACTGAAGCTTTCTTT. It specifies CASSVVLGGAYTEAFF.

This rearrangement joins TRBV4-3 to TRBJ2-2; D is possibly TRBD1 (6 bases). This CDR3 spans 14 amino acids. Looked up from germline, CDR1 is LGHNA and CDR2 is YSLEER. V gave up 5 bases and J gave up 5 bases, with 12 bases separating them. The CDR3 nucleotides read TGCGCCAGCAGCAGCTCTCAGGGGACCGGGGAGCTGTTTTTT. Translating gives CASSSSQGTGELFF.

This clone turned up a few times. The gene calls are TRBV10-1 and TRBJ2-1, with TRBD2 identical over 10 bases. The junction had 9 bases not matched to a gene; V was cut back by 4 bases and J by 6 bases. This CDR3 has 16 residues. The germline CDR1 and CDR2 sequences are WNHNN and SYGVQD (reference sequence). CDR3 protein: CASSGSRLAGVNEQFF. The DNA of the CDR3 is TGCGCCAGCAGTGGTTCCCGGCTAGCGGGGGTCAATGAGCAGTTCTTC.

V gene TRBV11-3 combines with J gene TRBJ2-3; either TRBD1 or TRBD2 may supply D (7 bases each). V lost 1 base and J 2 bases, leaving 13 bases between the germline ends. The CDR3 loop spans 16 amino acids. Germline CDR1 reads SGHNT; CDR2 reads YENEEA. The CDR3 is CASSLGGGTATDTQYF. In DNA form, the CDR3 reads TGTGCCAGCAGCTTAGGGGGGGGGACAGCCACAGATACGCAGTATTTT.

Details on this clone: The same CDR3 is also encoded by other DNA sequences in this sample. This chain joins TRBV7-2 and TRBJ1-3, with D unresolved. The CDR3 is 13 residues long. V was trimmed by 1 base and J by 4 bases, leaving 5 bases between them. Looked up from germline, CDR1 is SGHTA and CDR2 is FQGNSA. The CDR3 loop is CASSLGRGNTIYF. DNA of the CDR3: TGTGCCAGCAGCTTAGGGAGGGGAAACACCATATATTTT.

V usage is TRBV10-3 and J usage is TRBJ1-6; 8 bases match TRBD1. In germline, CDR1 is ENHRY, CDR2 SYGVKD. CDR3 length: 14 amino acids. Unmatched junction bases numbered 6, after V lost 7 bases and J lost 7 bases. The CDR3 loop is CAITRGQENSPLHF. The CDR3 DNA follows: TGTGCCATCACCAGGGGACAGGAAAATTCACCCCTCCACTTT.

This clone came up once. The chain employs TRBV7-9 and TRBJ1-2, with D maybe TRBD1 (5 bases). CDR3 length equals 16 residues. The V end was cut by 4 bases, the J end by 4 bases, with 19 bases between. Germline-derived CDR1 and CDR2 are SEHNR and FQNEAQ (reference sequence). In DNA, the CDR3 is TGTGCCAGCAGCTCCACCCGGGACGTCGACTTCTATGGCTACACCTTC. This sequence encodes CASSSTRDVDFYGYTF.

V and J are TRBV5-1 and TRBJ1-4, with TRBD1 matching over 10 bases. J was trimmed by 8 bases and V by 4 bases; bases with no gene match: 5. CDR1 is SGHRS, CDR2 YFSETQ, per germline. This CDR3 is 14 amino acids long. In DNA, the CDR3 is TGCGCCAGCAGCGTGGGACAGGGGAAAGAAAAACTGTTTTTT. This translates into CASSVGQGKEKLFF.

The chain's CDR3 is CASSLEQQNTEAFF. CDR3 bases: TGTGCCAGCAGCTTAGAACAACAGAACACTGAAGCTTTCTTT. This chain connects TRBV7-9 to TRBJ1-1, with D unclear. The CDR3 runs to 14 residues. CDR1 is SEHNR, CDR2 FQNEAQ, per germline (reference sequence). V lost 1 base and J lost 1, with 7 bases in between.

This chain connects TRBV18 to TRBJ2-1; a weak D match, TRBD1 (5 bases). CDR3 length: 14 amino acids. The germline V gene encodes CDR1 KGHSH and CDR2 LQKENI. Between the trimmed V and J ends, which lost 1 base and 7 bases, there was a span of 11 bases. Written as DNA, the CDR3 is TGTGCCAGCTCACCACTCGATAGGGGTAATGAGCAGTTCTTC. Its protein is CASSPLDRGNEQFF.

For the CDR3, the DNA is TGCGCCAGCAGCCCTAGACAGGGCGCTCGCTACACCTTC. It codes for CASSPRQGARYTF. This chain joins TRBV4-1 and TRBJ1-2; 7 positions match TRBD1. CDR3 size: 13 residues. Germline values: CDR1 MGHRA, CDR2 YSYEKL. Losses at the gene ends were 4 bases for V and 9 bases for J; bases not matched to a gene: 8.

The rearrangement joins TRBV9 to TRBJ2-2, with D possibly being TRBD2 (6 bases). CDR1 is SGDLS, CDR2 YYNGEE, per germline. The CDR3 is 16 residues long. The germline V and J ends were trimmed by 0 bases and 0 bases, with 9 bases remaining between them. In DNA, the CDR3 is TGTGCCAGCAGCGTAGTGGGAGGACCGAACACCGGGGAGCTGTTTTTT. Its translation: CASSVVGGPNTGELFF.

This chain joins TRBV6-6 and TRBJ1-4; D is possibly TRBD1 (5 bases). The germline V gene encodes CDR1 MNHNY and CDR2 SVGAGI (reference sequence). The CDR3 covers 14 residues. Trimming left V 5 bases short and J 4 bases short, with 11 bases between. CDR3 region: CASSPPGGNEKLFF. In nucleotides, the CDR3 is TGTGCCAGCAGTCCCCCGGGGGGTAATGAAAAACTGTTTTTT.

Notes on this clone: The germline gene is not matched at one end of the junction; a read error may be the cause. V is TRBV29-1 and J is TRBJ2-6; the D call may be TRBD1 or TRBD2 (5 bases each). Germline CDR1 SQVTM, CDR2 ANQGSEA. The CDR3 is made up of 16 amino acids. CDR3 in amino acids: CSVEDFEGPGANVLTF. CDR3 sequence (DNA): TGCAGCGTCGAAGATTTCGAGGGGCCTGGGGCCAACGTCCTGACTTTC.